These T cell receptor beta chains were read from a single sample in a study of shared clonotypes between healthy human individuals. Profiled with immunoSEQ multiplex PCR; TCRdb holds only in-frame clones, not every one. The data contain hundreds of thousands of clones, 95% to 96% of them singletons. The material sequenced was naive CD8+ T cells sorted from blood. These receptors were taken from a young woman in good health. Each CDR3 is given with its conserved first and last residue. D genes are given only for firm matches. Expanded clones get a size class; other rows say once, few or many, or leave the size out.

size,D,V,J,DNA,CDR3
once,.,TRBV18,TRBJ1-3,TGTGCCAGCTCACCCCCATTAGGAAACACCATATATTTT,CASSPPLGNTIYF
once,.,TRBV5-4,TRBJ2-5,TGTGCCAGCAGCTTGAGGCAGGGAGGACAAGAGACCCAGTACTTC,CASSLRQGGQETQYF
.,.,TRBV6-5,TRBJ2-1,TGTGCCAGCAGTTACAGCCTAGCGTTCAATGAGCAGTTCTTC,CASSYSLAFNEQFF
.,TRBD1,TRBV23-1,TRBJ1-5,TGCGCCAGCAGTCAAACTACAGGGGGCGAGTTTCAGCCCCAGCATTTT,CASSQTTGGEFQPQHF
.,.,TRBV6-1,TRBJ1-1,TGTGCCAGCAGTGTCGGGACCGGGAATGAAGCTTTCTTT,CASSVGTGNEAFF
.,TRBD1,TRBV28,TRBJ2-5,TGTGCCAGCCATAATCCGGCCAGGGGGCTTTGGGAGACCCAGTACTTC,CASHNPARGLWETQYF
.,.,TRBV13,TRBJ2-7,TGTGCCAGCAGCCTAAGAGGGGGTCAGAGCTCCTACGAGCAGTACTTC,CASSLRGGQSSYEQYF
.,TRBD2,TRBV7-6,TRBJ2-5,TGTGCCAGCAGCTTAGGGACTAGCGGGAGTGAGACCCAGTACTTC,CASSLGTSGSETQYF
.,.,TRBV27,TRBJ2-3,TGTGCCAGCAGCACTGAATGGCGGGACGCCTCTAGCACAGATACGCAGTATTTT,CASSTEWRDASSTDTQYF
.,.,TRBV30,TRBJ1-1,TGTGCCTGGACCCTACGACAGGTCTTGAACACTGAAGCTTTCTTT,CAWTLRQVLNTEAFF
once,.,TRBV29-1,TRBJ2-7,TGCAGCGTATTAGGGGAGGATGCCTACGAGCAGTACTTC,CSVLGEDAYEQYF
.,TRBD1,TRBV7-9,TRBJ1-2,TGTGCCAGCAGCTTAGACGGGACAGTTTCCTATGGCTACACCTTC,CASSLDGTVSYGYTF
.,.,TRBV28,TRBJ1-4,TGTGCCAGCAGTTTATTACGGGCGCCCACTAATGAAAAACTGTTTTTT,CASSLLRAPTNEKLFF
.,.,TRBV5-1,TRBJ2-1,TGCGCCAGCAGCTTGGACCAAACTGATTACAATGAGCAGTTCTTC,CASSLDQTDYNEQFF
.,.,TRBV27,TRBJ2-1,TGTGCCAGCAGTTTTCCCCCGGGAAATTACAATGAGCAGTTCTTC,CASSFPPGNYNEQFF
.,.,TRBV7-9,TRBJ2-2,TGTGCCAGCAGCTCCCTCACCCCACGGACCCCTCGCGACACCGGGGAGCTGTTTTTT,CASSSLTPRTPRDTGELFF
.,TRBD2,TRBV28,TRBJ2-7,TGTGCCAGCAGTTTTGGGGGAGGGCAGGGCTTCTACGAGCAGTACTTC,CASSFGGGQGFYEQYF
.,.,TRBV19,TRBJ1-2,TGTGCCAGTAGTATAGTCGGGAGTGATGGCTACACCTTC,CASSIVGSDGYTF
.,TRBD1,TRBV28,TRBJ2-7,TGTGCCAGCACCCGGACAGGGGGCTCCTACGAGCAGTACTTC,CASTRTGGSYEQYF
once,.,TRBV2,TRBJ2-7,TGTGCCAGCAGTGAAGAGTGGGGGGGCAGCTACGAGCAGTACTTC,CASSEEWGGSYEQYF
.,.,TRBV1,TRBJ2-1,TGCACCAGCAGCCAAGCACCGGGACTAGCGGGAGGGCCGGATGAGCAGTTCTTC,CTSSQAPGLAGGPDEQFF
.,.,TRBV28,TRBJ2-7,TGTGCCAGCAGTTTATCCGGGCATACCTACGAGCAGTACTTC,CASSLSGHTYEQYF
.,.,TRBV27,TRBJ2-7,TGTGCCAGCAGTTCCCCGGGACAAGCCTACGAGCAGTACTTC,CASSSPGQAYEQYF
.,.,TRBV4-1,TRBJ2-1,TGCGCCAGCAGCTTGCTAGCGAGCTCCTACAATGAGCAGTTCTTC,CASSLLASSYNEQFF
.,.,TRBV5-5,TRBJ2-7,TGTGCCAGCAGCAAAAAATTAGGGAGGACGGACGAGCAGTACTTC,CASSKKLGRTDEQYF
.,.,TRBV5-6,TRBJ2-1,TGTGCCAGCAGCTCCTACAGTTACAATGAGCAGTTCTTC,CASSSYSYNEQFF
.,.,TRBV4-1,TRBJ1-3,TGCGCCAGCAGCGACAGAGGAGGAGGTGGAAACACCATATATTTT,CASSDRGGGGNTIYF
.,TRBD2,TRBV13,TRBJ2-1,TGTGCCAGCAGCCCGGGACTAGGTAACAATGAGCAGTTCTTC,CASSPGLGNNEQFF
few,.,TRBV5-4,TRBJ1-1,TGTGCCAGCAGGGAGGGAACTGAAGCTTTCTTT,CASREGTEAFF